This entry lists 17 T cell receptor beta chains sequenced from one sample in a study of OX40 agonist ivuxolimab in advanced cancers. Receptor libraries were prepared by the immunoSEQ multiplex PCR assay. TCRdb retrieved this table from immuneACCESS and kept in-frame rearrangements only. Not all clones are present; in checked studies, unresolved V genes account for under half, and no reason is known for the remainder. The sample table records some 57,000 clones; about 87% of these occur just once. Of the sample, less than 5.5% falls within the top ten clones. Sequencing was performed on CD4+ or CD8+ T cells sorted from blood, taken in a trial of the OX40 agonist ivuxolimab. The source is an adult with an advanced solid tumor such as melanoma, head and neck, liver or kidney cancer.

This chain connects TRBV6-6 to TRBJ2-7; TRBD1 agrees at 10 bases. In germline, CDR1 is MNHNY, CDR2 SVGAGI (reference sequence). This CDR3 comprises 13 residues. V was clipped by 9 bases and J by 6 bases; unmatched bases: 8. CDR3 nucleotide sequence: TGTGCCAGTTATCCCGGGACAGGGGTCGAGCAGTACTTC. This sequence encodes CASYPGTGVEQYF.

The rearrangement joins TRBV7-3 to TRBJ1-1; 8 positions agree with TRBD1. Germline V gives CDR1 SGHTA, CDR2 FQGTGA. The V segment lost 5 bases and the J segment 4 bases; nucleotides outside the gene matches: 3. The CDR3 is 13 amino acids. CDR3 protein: CASSLTGGTEAFF. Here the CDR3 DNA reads TGTGCCAGCAGCCTCACAGGGGGCACTGAAGCTTTCTTT.

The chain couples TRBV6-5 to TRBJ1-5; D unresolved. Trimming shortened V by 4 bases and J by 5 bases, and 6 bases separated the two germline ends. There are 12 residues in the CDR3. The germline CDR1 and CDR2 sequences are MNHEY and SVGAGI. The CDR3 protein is CASSFPYQPQHF. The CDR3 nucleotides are TGTGCCAGCAGTTTTCCGTATCAGCCCCAGCATTTT.

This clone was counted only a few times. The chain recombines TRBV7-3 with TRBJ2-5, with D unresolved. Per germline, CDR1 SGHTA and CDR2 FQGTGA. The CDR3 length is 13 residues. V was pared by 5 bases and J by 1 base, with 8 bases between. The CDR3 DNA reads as TGTGCCAGCAGCCGGTTGCTCCAAGAGACCCAGTACTTC. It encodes CASSRLLQETQYF.

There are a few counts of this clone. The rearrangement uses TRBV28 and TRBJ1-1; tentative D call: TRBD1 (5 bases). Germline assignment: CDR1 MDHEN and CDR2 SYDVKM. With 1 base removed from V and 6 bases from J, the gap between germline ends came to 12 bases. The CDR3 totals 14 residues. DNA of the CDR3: TGTGCCAGCAGTTTATACCCCGGGACCTCTGAAGCTTTCTTT. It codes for CASSLYPGTSEAFF.

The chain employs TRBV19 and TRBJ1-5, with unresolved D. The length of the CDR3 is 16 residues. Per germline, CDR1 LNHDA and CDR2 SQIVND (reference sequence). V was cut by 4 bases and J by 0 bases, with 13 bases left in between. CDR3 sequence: CASSKALDNSNQPQHF. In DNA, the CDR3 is TGTGCCAGTAGTAAGGCCCTAGACAATAGCAATCAGCCCCAGCATTTT.

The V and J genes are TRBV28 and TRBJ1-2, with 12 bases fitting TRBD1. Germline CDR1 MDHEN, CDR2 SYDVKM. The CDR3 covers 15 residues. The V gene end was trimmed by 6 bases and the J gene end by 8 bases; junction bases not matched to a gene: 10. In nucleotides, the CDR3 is TGTGCCAGCAGACCTACGGGACAGGGGGCGGGAGGCTACACCTTC. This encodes CASRPTGQGAGGYTF.

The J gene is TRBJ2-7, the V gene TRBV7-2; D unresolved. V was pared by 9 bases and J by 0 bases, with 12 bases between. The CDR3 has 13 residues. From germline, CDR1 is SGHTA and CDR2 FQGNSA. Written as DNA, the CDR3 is TGTGCCAGTTCGCTAGTTAGCTCCTACGAGCAGTACTTC. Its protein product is CASSLVSSYEQYF.

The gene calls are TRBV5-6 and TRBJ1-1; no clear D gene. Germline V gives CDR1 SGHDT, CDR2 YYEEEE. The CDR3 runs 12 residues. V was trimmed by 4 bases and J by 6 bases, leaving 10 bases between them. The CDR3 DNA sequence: TGTGCCAGCAGCCCAGATTTCGCTGAAGCTTTCTTT. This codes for CASSPDFAEAFF.

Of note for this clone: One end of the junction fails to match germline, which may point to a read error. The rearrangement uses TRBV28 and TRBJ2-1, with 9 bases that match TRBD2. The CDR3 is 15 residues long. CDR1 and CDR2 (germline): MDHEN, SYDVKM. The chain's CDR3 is CASRRTSVSSNEQFF. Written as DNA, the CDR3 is TGTGCCAGCAGAAGGACTAGCGTCTCCTCCAATGAGCAGTTCTTC.

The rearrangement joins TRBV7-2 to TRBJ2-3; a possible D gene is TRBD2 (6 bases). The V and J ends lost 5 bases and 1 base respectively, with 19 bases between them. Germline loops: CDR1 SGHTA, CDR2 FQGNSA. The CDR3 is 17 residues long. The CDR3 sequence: CASSPRDFLYGTDTQYF. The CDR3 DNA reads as TGTGCCAGCAGCCCACGGGACTTTTTGTACGGCACAGATACGCAGTATTTT.

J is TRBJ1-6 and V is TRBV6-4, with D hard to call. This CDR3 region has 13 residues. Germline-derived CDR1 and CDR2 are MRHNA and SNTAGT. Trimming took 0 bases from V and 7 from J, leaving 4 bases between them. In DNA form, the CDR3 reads TGTGCCAGCAGTGACTCGGGGAATTCACCCCTCCACTTT. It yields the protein CASSDSGNSPLHF.

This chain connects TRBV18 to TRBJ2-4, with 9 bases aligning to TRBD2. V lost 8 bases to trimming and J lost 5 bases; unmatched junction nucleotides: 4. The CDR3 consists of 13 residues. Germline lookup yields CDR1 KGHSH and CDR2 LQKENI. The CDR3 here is CASRGRAENIQYF. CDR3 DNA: TGTGCCAGCCGCGGGAGGGCCGAAAACATTCAGTACTTC.

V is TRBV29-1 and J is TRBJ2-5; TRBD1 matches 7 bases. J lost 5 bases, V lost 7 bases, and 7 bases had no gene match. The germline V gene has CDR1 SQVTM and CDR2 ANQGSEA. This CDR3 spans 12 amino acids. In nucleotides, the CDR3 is TGCAGCGCCAGGACAGGCGGGGAGACCCAGTACTTC. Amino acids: CSARTGGETQYF.

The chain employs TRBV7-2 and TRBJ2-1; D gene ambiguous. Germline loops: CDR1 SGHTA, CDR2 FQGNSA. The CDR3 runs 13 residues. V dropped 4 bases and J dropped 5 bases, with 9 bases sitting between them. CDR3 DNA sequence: TGTGCCAGCAGCTCCAGGACCGACAATGAGCAGTTCTTC. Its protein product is CASSSRTDNEQFF.

The DNA of the CDR3 is TGTGCTAGTGGTTTATGGACGGGAGCGAACACCGGGGAGCTGTTTTTT. Its protein product is CASGLWTGANTGELFF. This chain links TRBV12-5 with TRBJ2-2; a possible D gene is TRBD2 (6 bases). V was trimmed by 3 bases and J by 0 bases, leaving 11 bases between them. Germline V gene data show CDR1 as LGHNT and CDR2 as FRNRAP. The length of the CDR3 is 16 residues. The full variable domain, rest sourced from reference TRBV12-5 and TRBJ2-2, is DARVTQTPRHKVTEMGQEVTMRCQPILGHNTVFWYRQTMMQGLELLAYFRNRAPLDDSGMPKDRFSAEMPDATLATLKIQPSEPRDSAVYFCASGLWTGANTGELFFGEGSRLTVL.

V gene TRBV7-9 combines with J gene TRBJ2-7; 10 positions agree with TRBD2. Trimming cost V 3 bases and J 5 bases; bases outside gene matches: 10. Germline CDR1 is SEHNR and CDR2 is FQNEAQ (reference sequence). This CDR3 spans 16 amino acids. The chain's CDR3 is CASSFGAGGPRNEQYF. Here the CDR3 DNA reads TGTGCCAGCAGCTTCGGAGCGGGAGGGCCTCGGAACGAGCAGTACTTC.